These 8 T cell receptor beta chains share one sample of origin, sequenced in a study of OX40 agonist ivuxolimab in advanced cancers. Libraries were prepared by immunoSEQ multiplex PCR; TCRdb keeps only in-frame clonotypes and omits some of them. Among about 49,000 clones listed, about 86% were seen once. The sample here was CD4+ or CD8+ T cells sorted from blood, taken in a trial of the OX40 agonist ivuxolimab. The receptor set was obtained from an adult with an advanced solid tumor such as melanoma, head and neck, liver or kidney cancer.

A single count supports this clone. V is TRBV28 and J is TRBJ2-7; 7 bases line up with TRBD1. The ends lost 3 bases at V and 6 bases at J; junction bases unmatched: 11. The CDR3 is made up of 15 amino acids. The germline gives CDR1 MDHEN, CDR2 SYDVKM. The CDR3 here is CASSFHGAGGTEQYF. Written as DNA, the CDR3 is TGTGCCAGCAGTTTTCATGGGGCAGGGGGTACCGAGCAGTACTTC.

This clone was observed once. The V and J genes are TRBV5-6 and TRBJ2-1, with 7 bases that match TRBD2. The CDR3 extends over 15 amino acids. V gave up 6 bases and J gave up 7 bases; unmatched junction bases: 13. Germline V gene data show CDR1 as SGHDT and CDR2 as YYEEEE. The CDR3 is CASTNREAMGNEQFF. In DNA form, the CDR3 reads TGTGCCAGCACTAACCGGGAGGCCATGGGGAATGAGCAGTTCTTC.

This chain joins TRBV9 and TRBJ2-7; 7 bases agree with TRBD1. V was pared by 4 bases and J by 3 bases, with 4 bases of the junction left unmatched. Per germline, CDR1 SGDLS and CDR2 YYNGEE. This CDR3 region has 13 residues. CDR3 in amino acids: CASSPWDSYEQYF. The CDR3 region has the DNA TGTGCCAGCAGCCCCTGGGACAGCTACGAGCAGTACTTC. The full variable domain, its missing parts supplied by reference TRBV9 and TRBJ2-7, is DSGVTQTPKHLITATGQRVTLRCSPRSGDLSVYWYQQSLDQGLQFLIQYYNGEERAKGNILERFSAQQFPDLHSELNLSSLELGDSALYFCASSPWDSYEQYFGPGTRLTVT.

This clone was counted a few times. The chain is built from TRBV28 and TRBJ2-3; 7 nucleotides agree with TRBD1. Trimming removed 5 bases from V and 0 bases from J; junction bases left unmatched: 11. Germline values: CDR1 MDHEN, CDR2 SYDVKM. The CDR3 loop spans 17 amino acids. CDR3 sequence reads: CASSITGEVTSTDTQYF. CDR3 bases: TGTGCCAGCAGTATTACAGGGGAAGTAACTAGCACAGATACGCAGTATTTT.

V usage is TRBV5-6 and J usage is TRBJ1-1; the D gene is possibly TRBD1 (5 bases). V shed 3 bases and J shed 7 bases, with 16 bases lying between them. The CDR3 has 14 residues. Per germline, CDR1 SGHDT and CDR2 YYEEEE. The CDR3 reads CASSWWGESGEAFF. Written as DNA, the CDR3 is TGTGCCAGCAGCTGGTGGGGGGAAAGTGGTGAAGCTTTCTTT.

The rearrangement links TRBV29-1 to TRBJ2-1; 8 nucleotides agree with TRBD2. The germline V gene encodes CDR1 SQVTM and CDR2 ANQGSEA. J gave up 8 bases and V 0 bases, and 9 bases lay outside the gene matches. CDR3 size: 15 residues. CDR3 coding DNA: TGCAGCGTTGAAGATCTAAGCGGGAGCGGGGATGAGCAGTTCTTC. This gives the protein CSVEDLSGSGDEQFF.

The V call is TRBV11-2, the J call TRBJ2-2; TRBD1 matches 7 bases. The CDR3 covers 18 residues. Germline CDR1 reads SGHAT; CDR2 reads FQNNGV. Trimming took 1 base from V and 1 from J; bases not matched to a gene: 9. CDR3 residues: CASSLGDREHLNTGELFF. DNA for the CDR3: TGTGCCAGCAGCTTAGGTGACAGGGAACATCTGAACACCGGGGAGCTGTTTTTT.

This clone appeared a few times. V is TRBV10-2 and J is TRBJ1-5; no clear D. V shed 7 bases and J shed 0 bases, with 10 bases lying between them. CDR3 length: 14 amino acids. CDR1 and CDR2 (germline): WSHSY, SAAADI. DNA of the CDR3: TGCGCCAGCAATGTAGGGTATAGCAATCAGCCCCAGCATTTT. It is translated as CASNVGYSNQPQHF.